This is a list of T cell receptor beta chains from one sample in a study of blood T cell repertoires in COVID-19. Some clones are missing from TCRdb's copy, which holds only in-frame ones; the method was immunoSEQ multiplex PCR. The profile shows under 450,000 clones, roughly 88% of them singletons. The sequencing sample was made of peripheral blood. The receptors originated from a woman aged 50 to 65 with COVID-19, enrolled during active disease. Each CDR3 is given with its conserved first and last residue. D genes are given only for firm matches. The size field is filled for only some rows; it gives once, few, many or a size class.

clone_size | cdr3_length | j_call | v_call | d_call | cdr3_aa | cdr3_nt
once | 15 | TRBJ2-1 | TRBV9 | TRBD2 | CASSVGASGYNEQFF | TGTGCCAGCAGCGTAGGGGCTAGCGGCTACAATGAGCAGTTCTTC
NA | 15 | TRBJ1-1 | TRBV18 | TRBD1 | CASSPGTAPNTEAFF | TGTGCCAGCTCACCAGGGACAGCTCCCAACACTGAAGCTTTCTTT
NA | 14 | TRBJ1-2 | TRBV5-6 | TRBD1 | CASSFGQGPHGYTF | TGTGCCAGCAGCTTTGGACAGGGACCCCATGGCTACACCTTC
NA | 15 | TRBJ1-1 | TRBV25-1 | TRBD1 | CASSEYRGLVLEAFF | TGTGCCAGCAGTGAATACAGGGGGCTAGTATTGGAAGCTTTCTTT
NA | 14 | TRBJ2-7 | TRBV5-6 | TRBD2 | CASSLGGSSYEQYF | TGTGCCAGCAGCTTGGGCGGGAGCTCCTACGAGCAGTACTTC
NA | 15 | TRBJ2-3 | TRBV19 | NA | CASSSVAGGTDTQYF | TGTGCCAGTAGTTCGGTGGCAGGTGGGACAGATACGCAGTATTTT
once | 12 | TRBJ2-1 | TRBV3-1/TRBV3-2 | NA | CASSQSNNEQFF | TGTGCCAGCAGCCAATCTAACAATGAGCAGTTCTTC
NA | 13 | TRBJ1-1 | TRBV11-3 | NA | CASSLDRYTEAFF | TGTGCCAGCAGCCTTGACAGGTACACTGAAGCTTTCTTT
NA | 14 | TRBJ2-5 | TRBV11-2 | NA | CASSWAGTQETQYF | TGTGCCAGCAGCTGGGCGGGGACTCAGGAGACCCAGTACTTC
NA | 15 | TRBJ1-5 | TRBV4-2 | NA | CASSQERQTNQPQHF | TGTGCCAGCAGCCAAGAGAGACAGACTAATCAGCCCCAGCATTTT
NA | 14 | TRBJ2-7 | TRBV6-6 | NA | CASSLVTLGSEQYF | TGTGCCAGCAGTCTCGTGACTTTAGGCAGCGAGCAGTACTTC
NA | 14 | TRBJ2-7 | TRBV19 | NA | CASSVAGGTYEQYF | TGTGCCAGTAGTGTGGCAGGGGGGACCTACGAGCAGTACTTC
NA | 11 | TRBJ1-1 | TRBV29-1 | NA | CSVFRVTEAFF | TGCAGCGTTTTCAGGGTTACTGAAGCTTTCTTT
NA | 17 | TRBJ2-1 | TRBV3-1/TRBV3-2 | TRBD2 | CASSPLGGGPSRNEQFF | TGTGCCAGCAGCCCCTTGGGGGGGGGTCCCTCTCGCAATGAGCAGTTCTTC
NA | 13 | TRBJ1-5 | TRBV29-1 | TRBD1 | CSVKGQGGQPQHF | TGCAGCGTCAAAGGACAGGGTGGCCAGCCCCAGCATTTT
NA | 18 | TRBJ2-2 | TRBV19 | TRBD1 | CASSYKRLDRVEPGELFF | TGTGCCAGTAGTTACAAACGGCTAGACAGGGTCGAGCCCGGGGAGCTGTTTTTT
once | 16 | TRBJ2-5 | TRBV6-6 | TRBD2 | CASSYSASGDKETQYF | TGTGCCAGCAGTTACTCCGCTAGCGGGGATAAAGAGACCCAGTACTTC
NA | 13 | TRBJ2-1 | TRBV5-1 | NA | CASSQTGYNEQFF | TGCGCCAGCAGCCAGACAGGTTACAATGAGCAGTTCTTC
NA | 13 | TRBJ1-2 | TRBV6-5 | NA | CASTPRNREGYTF | TGTGCCAGCACCCCGAGGAATAGAGAAGGCTACACCTTC
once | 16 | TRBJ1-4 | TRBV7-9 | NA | CASSFPLQTTNEKLFF | TGTGCCAGCAGCTTCCCCCTCCAGACAACTAATGAAAAACTGTTTTTT
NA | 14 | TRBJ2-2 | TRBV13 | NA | CASSLWGDTGELFF | TGTGCCAGCAGCTTGTGGGGGGACACCGGGGAGCTGTTTTTT
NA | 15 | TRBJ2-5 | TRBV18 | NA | CASSEARGPQETQYF | TGTGCCAGCTCAGAGGCTCGGGGTCCACAAGAGACCCAGTACTTC
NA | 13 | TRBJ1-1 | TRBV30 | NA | CAARLLGGYEAFF | TGTGCCGCCAGATTACTCGGGGGGTATGAAGCTTTCTTT
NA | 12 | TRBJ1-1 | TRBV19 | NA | CASSIEGTEAFF | TGTGCCAGTAGTATAGAGGGGACAGAAGCTTTCTTT
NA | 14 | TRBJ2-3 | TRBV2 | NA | CASSMGQGADTQYF | TGTGCCAGCAGTATGGGGCAGGGCGCAGATACGCAGTATTTT
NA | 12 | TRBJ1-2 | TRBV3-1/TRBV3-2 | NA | CASTAQGKGYTF | TGTGCCAGCACTGCACAGGGTAAAGGCTACACCTTC
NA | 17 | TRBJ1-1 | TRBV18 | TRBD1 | CASSSRDRVSHGTEAFF | TGTGCCAGCTCTTCTCGGGACAGGGTAAGCCACGGCACTGAAGCTTTCTTT
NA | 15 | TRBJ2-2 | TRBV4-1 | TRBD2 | CARRWVAGETGELFF | TGCGCCCGCAGGTGGGTAGCGGGAGAGACCGGGGAGCTGTTTTTT
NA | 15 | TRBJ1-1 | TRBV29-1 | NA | CSVERTVALNTEAFF | TGCAGCGTTGAGAGGACAGTCGCCTTGAACACTGAAGCTTTCTTT
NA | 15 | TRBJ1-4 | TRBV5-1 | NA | CASSLLTGQNEKLFF | TGCGCCAGCAGCTTACTGACAGGTCAGAATGAAAAACTGTTTTTT
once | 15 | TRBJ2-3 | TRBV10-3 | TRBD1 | CAISESWTGPDTQYF | TGTGCCATCAGTGAATCGTGGACAGGTCCAGATACGCAGTATTTT
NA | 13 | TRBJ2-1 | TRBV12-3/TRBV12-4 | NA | CASGLQDYNEQFF | TGTGCCAGCGGGTTACAGGACTACAATGAGCAGTTCTTC
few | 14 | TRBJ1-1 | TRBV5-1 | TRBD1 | CASSDTQGETEAFF | TGCGCCAGCAGCGATACACAGGGGGAAACTGAAGCTTTCTTT
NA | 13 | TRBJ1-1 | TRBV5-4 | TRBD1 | CASSYAGGTAYFF | TGTGCCAGCAGCTACGCCGGCGGGACAGCCTATTTCTTT
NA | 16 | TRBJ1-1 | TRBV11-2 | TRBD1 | CASSKTGGSSDTEAFF | TGTGCCAGCAGCAAGACAGGGGGCTCCTCTGACACTGAAGCTTTCTTT
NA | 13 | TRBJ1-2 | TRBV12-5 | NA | CASGLVPLIGYTF | TGTGCTAGTGGTTTGGTTCCACTTATTGGCTACACCTTC
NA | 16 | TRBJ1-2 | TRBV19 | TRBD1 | CASSRSRTGGHYGYTF | TGTGCCAGTAGTAGAAGTCGGACAGGGGGTCACTATGGCTACACCTTC
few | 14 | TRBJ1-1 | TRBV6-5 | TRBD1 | CASLTGATRAEAFF | TGTGCCAGCTTAACAGGGGCCACCCGGGCTGAAGCTTTCTTT
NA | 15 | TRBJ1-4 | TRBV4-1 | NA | CASSQDRVPHEKLFF | TGCGCCAGCAGCCAAGATCGGGTGCCCCATGAAAAACTGTTTTTT
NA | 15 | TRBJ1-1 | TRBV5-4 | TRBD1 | CASSFLTGDNTEAFF | TGTGCCAGCAGCTTCCTCACAGGGGATAACACTGAAGCTTTCTTT
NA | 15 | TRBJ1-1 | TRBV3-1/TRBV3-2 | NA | CASSQLTGGNTEAFF | TGTGCCAGCAGCCAGTTGACCGGGGGGAACACTGAAGCTTTCTTT
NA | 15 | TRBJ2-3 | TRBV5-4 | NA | CASSLVGQNTDTQYF | TGTGCCAGCAGCTTGGTAGGACAAAACACAGATACGCAGTATTTT
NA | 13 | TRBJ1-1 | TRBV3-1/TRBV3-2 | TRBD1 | CASSQEWTGGAFF | TGTGCCAGCAGCCAAGAATGGACAGGCGGAGCTTTCTTT
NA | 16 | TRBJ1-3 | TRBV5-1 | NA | CASSLETVNSGNTIYF | TGCGCCAGCAGCCTTGAGACAGTGAACTCTGGAAACACCATATATTTT
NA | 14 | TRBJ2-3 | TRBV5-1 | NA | CASSNTTSRDTQYF | TGCGCCAGCAGCAACACTACCTCACGGGATACGCAGTATTTT
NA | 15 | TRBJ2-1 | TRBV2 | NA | CASSEDRLRGNEQFF | TGTGCCAGCAGTGAAGACCGACTGCGGGGCAATGAGCAGTTCTTC
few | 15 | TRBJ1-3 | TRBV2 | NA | CASSDTTGGGNTIYF | TGTGCCAGCAGTGATACGACGGGAGGAGGAAACACCATATATTTT
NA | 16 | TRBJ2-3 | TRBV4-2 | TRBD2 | CASSASLAGPTDTQYF | TGTGCCAGCAGCGCATCACTAGCGGGCCCCACAGATACGCAGTATTTT
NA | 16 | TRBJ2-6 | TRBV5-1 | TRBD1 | CASRDRGRAGANVLTF | TGCGCCAGCAGAGACAGGGGACGGGCTGGGGCCAACGTCCTGACTTTC
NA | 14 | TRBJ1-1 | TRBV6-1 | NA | CASSEPGTTSEAFF | TGTGCCAGCAGTGAACCCGGGACAACAAGTGAAGCTTTCTTT
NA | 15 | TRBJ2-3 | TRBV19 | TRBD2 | CASSIGAGETDTQYF | TGTGCCAGTAGTATAGGGGCGGGAGAAACAGATACGCAGTATTTT
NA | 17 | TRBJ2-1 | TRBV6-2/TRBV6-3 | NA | CASSPAYDRLSYNEQFF | TGTGCCAGCAGCCCTGCTTATGACAGGCTTTCCTACAATGAGCAGTTCTTC
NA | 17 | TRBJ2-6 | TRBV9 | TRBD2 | CASSALRGGAGANVLTF | TGTGCCAGCAGCGCGCTCCGCGGGGGGGCTGGGGCCAACGTCCTGACTTTC
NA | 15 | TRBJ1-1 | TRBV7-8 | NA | CASSLGRVKNTEAFF | TGTGCCAGCAGCTTAGGCAGGGTAAAGAACACTGAAGCTTTCTTT
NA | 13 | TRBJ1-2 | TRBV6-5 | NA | CASIGGVNYGYTF | TGTGCCAGCATCGGGGGGGTTAACTATGGCTACACCTTC
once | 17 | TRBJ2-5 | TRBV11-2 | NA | CASSLFFGGTGQETQYF | TGTGCCAGCAGCTTATTTTTTGGGGGCACCGGACAAGAGACCCAGTACTTC
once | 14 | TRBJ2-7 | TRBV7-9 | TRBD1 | CASSPDRGTYEQYF | TGTGCCAGCAGCCCAGACAGGGGCACCTACGAGCAGTACTTC
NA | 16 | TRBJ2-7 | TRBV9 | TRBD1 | CASSGSRTGALYEQYF | TGTGCCAGCAGCGGATCTAGGACAGGGGCACTCTACGAGCAGTACTTC
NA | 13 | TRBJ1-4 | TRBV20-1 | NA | CSASRGFGEKLFF | TGCAGTGCTAGTCGGGGTTTTGGAGAAAAACTGTTTTTT